Listed below are T cell receptor beta chains from one sample, sequenced in a study of post-analysis software for immune sequencing data. Each CDR3 protein is one row after TCRdb ran MiXCR on the PCR reads. The data contain about 820,000 distinct CDR3 sequences, under 70% of them singletons. The sequencing sample was made of blood. These TCRs come from a girl aged 10-17 years with multiple sclerosis. CDR3s include the opening cysteine and the closing phenylalanine or tryptophan. The D gene is left open where the match is weak. Rows give clone size only sometimes, using once, few, many, or a class for an expanded clone.

d_gene: -
len: 12
j_gene: TRBJ2-4
abundance: -
v_gene: TRBV7-2
CDR3aa: CASSYLKNIQYF
CDR3nt: TGTGCCAGCAGCTACTTGAAAAACATTCAGTACTTC

d_gene: TRBD2
len: 20
j_gene: TRBJ2-4
abundance: -
v_gene: TRBV5-1
CDR3aa: CASSLAVLAGGHLAKNIQYF
CDR3nt: TGCGCCAGCAGCTTGGCCGTGCTAGCGGGGGGGCACCTAGCCAAAAACATTCAGTACTTC

d_gene: TRBD1
len: 15
j_gene: TRBJ1-6
abundance: -
v_gene: TRBV10-3
CDR3aa: CAISEKTGGQSPLHF
CDR3nt: TGTGCCATCAGTGAAAAGACAGGGGGCCAGTCACCCCTCCACTTT

d_gene: TRBD2
len: 17
j_gene: TRBJ2-1
abundance: -
v_gene: TRBV5-1
CDR3aa: CASSFGSGRASYNEQFF
CDR3nt: TGCGCCAGCAGCTTTGGTAGCGGGAGGGCCTCCTACAATGAGCAGTTCTTC

d_gene: -
len: 12
j_gene: TRBJ2-1
abundance: -
v_gene: TRBV3-1
CDR3aa: CASSPTGNGQFF
CDR3nt: TGTGCCAGCAGCCCGACAGGCAATGGGCAGTTCTTC

d_gene: -
len: 16
j_gene: TRBJ2-1
abundance: -
v_gene: TRBV20-1
CDR3aa: CSARGVLFGSYNEQFF
CDR3nt: TGCAGTGCTAGAGGGGTGCTGTTTGGGAGCTACAATGAGCAGTTCTTC

d_gene: -
len: 14
j_gene: TRBJ1-2
abundance: -
v_gene: TRBV29-1
CDR3aa: CSAYKAGRQDGYTF
CDR3nt: TGCAGCGCCTATAAGGCAGGGAGGCAAGATGGCTACACCTTC

d_gene: -
len: 15
j_gene: TRBJ1-2
abundance: -
v_gene: TRBV5-1
CDR3aa: CASSLSRGRNYGYTF
CDR3nt: TGCGCCAGCAGCTTATCCAGGGGACGTAACTATGGCTACACCTTC

d_gene: -
len: 17
j_gene: TRBJ2-1
abundance: -
v_gene: TRBV7-9
CDR3aa: CASSLAGKGGRLTTTFF
CDR3nt: TGTGCCAGCAGCTTAGCAGGAAAGGGGGGTCGCCTTACTACAACGTTCTTC

d_gene: TRBD1
len: 16
j_gene: TRBJ2-7
abundance: -
v_gene: TRBV4-1
CDR3aa: CASSQGRQGGVYEQYF
CDR3nt: TGCGCCAGCAGCCAAGGTCGACAGGGGGGAGTTTACGAGCAGTACTTC

d_gene: -
len: 15
j_gene: TRBJ1-2
abundance: -
v_gene: TRBV5-1
CDR3aa: CASSLELGLYYGYTF
CDR3nt: TGCGCCAGCAGCTTAGAGCTAGGGCTCTACTATGGCTACACCTTC

d_gene: TRBD2
len: 16
j_gene: TRBJ2-1
abundance: -
v_gene: TRBV5-1
CDR3aa: CASSLVSGRAGNEQFF
CDR3nt: TGCGCCAGCAGCTTGGTTAGCGGGAGGGCGGGGAATGAGCAGTTCTTC

d_gene: -
len: 15
j_gene: TRBJ2-2
abundance: -
v_gene: TRBV5-1
CDR3aa: CASSGGQINTGELFF
CDR3nt: TGCGCCAGCAGTGGAGGGCAGATAAACACCGGGGAGCTGTTTTTT

d_gene: TRBD2
len: 18
j_gene: TRBJ2-3
abundance: few
v_gene: TRBV7-6
CDR3aa: CASSPGRGVAGGRDTQYF
CDR3nt: TGTGCCAGCAGCCCCGGGCGGGGGGTAGCGGGAGGGCGAGATACGCAGTATTTT

d_gene: TRBD2
len: 15
j_gene: TRBJ2-3
abundance: few
v_gene: TRBV29-1
CDR3aa: CSVNPAGGRTDTQYF
CDR3nt: TGCAGCGTGAATCCAGCGGGAGGGCGCACAGATACGCAGTATTTT

d_gene: -
len: 13
j_gene: TRBJ2-1
abundance: -
v_gene: TRBV24-1
CDR3aa: CATSSQGSNEQFF
CDR3nt: TGTGCCACCAGTTCCCAGGGTTCCAATGAGCAGTTCTTC

d_gene: -
len: 15
j_gene: TRBJ2-5
abundance: -
v_gene: TRBV6-6
CDR3aa: CASSTPTRYQETQYF
CDR3nt: TGTGCCAGCAGTACCCCCACCCGGTACCAAGAGACCCAGTACTTC

d_gene: TRBD1
len: 14
j_gene: TRBJ1-2
abundance: few
v_gene: TRBV7-2
CDR3aa: CASSSNRGFYGYTF
CDR3nt: TGTGCCAGCAGCTCTAACAGGGGTTTCTATGGCTACACCTTC

d_gene: -
len: 18
j_gene: TRBJ2-6
abundance: few
v_gene: TRBV6-2/TRBV6-3
CDR3aa: CASSYLRRARSGANVLTF
CDR3nt: TGTGCCAGCAGTTACTTGAGACGGGCCCGCTCTGGGGCCAACGTCCTGACTTTC

d_gene: -
len: 13
j_gene: TRBJ2-3
abundance: few
v_gene: TRBV29-1
CDR3aa: CSVDLETVDTQYF
CDR3nt: TGCAGCGTTGATTTAGAGACCGTGGATACGCAGTATTTT

d_gene: TRBD1
len: 14
j_gene: TRBJ2-7
abundance: -
v_gene: TRBV15
CDR3aa: CATRRQDRGYEQYF
CDR3nt: TGTGCCACCAGACGACAGGACAGGGGTTACGAGCAGTACTTC

d_gene: -
len: 17
j_gene: TRBJ2-5
abundance: -
v_gene: TRBV19
CDR3aa: CASSIVGGSRAGETQYF
CDR3nt: TGTGCCAGTAGTATAGTTGGGGGTTCGCGGGCAGGAGAGACCCAGTACTTC

d_gene: TRBD1
len: 15
j_gene: TRBJ2-1
abundance: -
v_gene: TRBV29-1
CDR3aa: CSVEGDRDSYNEQFF
CDR3nt: TGCAGCGTTGAGGGGGACAGGGATTCCTACAATGAGCAGTTCTTC

d_gene: -
len: 12
j_gene: TRBJ2-3
abundance: -
v_gene: TRBV6-4
CDR3aa: CASSDGGNTQYF
CDR3nt: TGTGCCAGCAGTGACGGAGGGAATACGCAGTATTTT